Shown below are 29 T cell receptor beta chains from a single sample sequenced in a study of shared clonotypes between healthy human individuals. Profiled with immunoSEQ multiplex PCR; TCRdb holds only in-frame clones, not every one. Of about 530,000 clones in the sample, over 60% are singletons; the top ten hold approximately 12%. Sequencing used PBMCs. Receptors were obtained from a woman aged 40 to 50 in good health. Some clones in this sample may be carry-over from other donors' samples.

Concerning this clone itself: Other DNA sequences from this sample encode an identical CDR3 as well. The rearrangement joins TRBV12-5 to TRBJ2-2; 7 nucleotides align to TRBD2. Germline V gene lookup returns CDR1 LGHNT and CDR2 FRNRAP. CDR3 size: 14 residues. This CDR3 is CASRLAANTGELFF. The CDR3 bases are TGTGCGAGTCGACTAGCAGCGAACACCGGGGAGCTGTTTTTT.

The rearrangement joins TRBV30 to TRBJ2-1; 9 bases match TRBD1. CDR1 GTSNPN and CDR2 SVGIG come from the germline V gene (reference sequence). J lost 15 bases, V lost 2 bases, and 11 bases had no gene match. The CDR3 length is 13 residues. This CDR3 is CAWSQQGQGRMFF. DNA for the CDR3: TGTGCCTGGAGTCAACAGGGACAGGGAAGAATGTTCTTC.

As to this clone: A much larger clone differs by one base, so this may be a read error. The gene calls are TRBV7-9 and TRBJ1-1; D is undetermined. Per the germline V gene, CDR1 is SEHNR and CDR2 is FQNEAQ (reference sequence). The CDR3 length is 12 residues. The CDR3 loop is CASSSVDTGAFF. DNA of the CDR3: TGTGCCAGCAGCTCTGTCGACACTGGAGCTTTCTTT.

The chain recombines TRBV7-8 with TRBJ2-5; maybe TRBD2 (5 bases). Germline V gene data show CDR1 as SGHVS and CDR2 as FQNEAQ. CDR3 length equals 14 residues. The ends were cut back, 0 bases at V and 5 bases at J, with 10 bases in the middle. DNA of the CDR3: TGTGCCAGCAGCTTAGCGCCTAGCTTTGAGACCCAGTACTTC. Protein: CASSLAPSFETQYF.

This clone was seen more than once but under ten times. The chain employs TRBV4-1 and TRBJ2-5; D not certain. Trimming shortened V by 4 bases and J by 2 bases, and 8 bases separated the two germline ends. The CDR3 sequence is 13 residues long. Germline CDR1 reads MGHRA; CDR2 reads YSYEKL. Written as DNA, the CDR3 is TGCGCCAGCAGCCGCAACATGCAAGAGACCCAGTACTTC. Translating it yields CASSRNMQETQYF.

The chain combines TRBV28 with TRBJ1-2; D might be TRBD1 (6 bases). Deletions cut 4 bases from V and 0 bases from J, with 15 bases between. CDR1 is MDHEN, CDR2 SYDVKM, per germline. The CDR3 loop spans 16 amino acids. This chain's CDR3 is CASSSTGRGANYGYTF. CDR3 DNA sequence: TGTGCCAGCAGTTCGACAGGTCGAGGAGCTAACTATGGCTACACCTTC.

This chain uses TRBV6-5 with TRBJ1-1; D perhaps matches TRBD1 (5 bases). This CDR3 has 15 amino acids. Between the trimmed V and J ends, which lost 0 bases and 1 base, there was a span of 9 bases. CDR1 and CDR2 (germline): MNHEY, SVGAGI. In DNA, the CDR3 is TGTGCCAGCAGTTACTCGACCAGGGCGAACACTGAAGCTTTCTTT. Protein sequence: CASSYSTRANTEAFF.

This sequence joins TRBV5-1 and TRBJ2-7, with D uncertain. The CDR3 is 13 amino acids. V shed 0 bases and J shed 2 bases, with 6 bases lying between them. The germline gives CDR1 SGHRS, CDR2 YFSETQ. CDR3 amino acids: CASSLVAAYEQYF. CDR3 nucleotide sequence: TGCGCCAGCAGCTTGGTAGCTGCCTACGAGCAGTACTTC.

Only a few counts were recorded for this clone. This sequence joins TRBV4-3 and TRBJ2-3, with 10 nucleotides matching TRBD1. Germline trimming cut 3 bases from V and 4 bases from J; bases unmatched to any gene: 4. This CDR3 is built from 15 residues. The V gene's germline CDR1 is LGHNA and CDR2 YSLEER. CDR3 region: CASSQLGQGADTQYF. CDR3 DNA: TGCGCCAGCAGCCAGTTAGGACAGGGGGCAGATACGCAGTATTTT.

This chain links TRBV15 with TRBJ1-5; D not resolved. CDR1 LNHNV and CDR2 YYDKDF come from the germline V gene (reference sequence). The CDR3 length is 15 residues. Deletions cut 1 base from V and 0 bases from J, with 7 bases between. CDR3 DNA sequence: TGTGCCACCAGCAGAGGAGGGTATAGCAATCAGCCCCAGCATTTT. It yields the protein CATSRGGYSNQPQHF.

This clone was detected a few times. J is TRBJ2-7 and V is TRBV4-2; D gene uncertain. The germline V and J ends were trimmed by 2 bases and 0 bases, with 8 bases remaining between them. Germline V gene data show CDR1 as LGHNA and CDR2 as YNFKEQ. The CDR3 runs to 14 residues. CDR3 nucleotides: TGTGCCAGCAGCCAAAGGACCAGCTCCTACGAGCAGTACTTC. It encodes CASSQRTSSYEQYF.

Concerning this clone itself: Additional DNA sequences in this sample encode the identical CDR3. V is TRBV27 and J is TRBJ2-1, with 11 bases that match TRBD2. Germline values: CDR1 MNHEY, CDR2 SMNVEV (reference sequence). Trimming took 2 bases from V and 4 from J; bases not matched to a gene: 10. The CDR3 is made up of 18 amino acids. CDR3 in amino acids: CASSLRLAGGSPYNEQFF. As DNA, the CDR3 is TGTGCCAGCAGTTTACGCCTAGCGGGAGGTTCCCCTTACAATGAGCAGTTCTTC.

The chain recombines TRBV11-2 with TRBJ2-7; 9 bases map to TRBD2. The trim removed 6 bases at V and 0 bases at J, leaving 3 bases unmatched. The CDR3 sequence is 14 residues long. Per germline, CDR1 SGHAT and CDR2 FQNNGV. As DNA, the CDR3 is TGTGCCAGCAGACGAGCGGGAGGCTCCTACGAGCAGTACTTC. This encodes CASRRAGGSYEQYF.

V gene TRBV5-1 combines with J gene TRBJ1-2; perhaps TRBD1 as D (6 bases). V lost 3 bases and J lost 2, with 11 bases in between. CDR1 SGHRS and CDR2 YFSETQ come from the germline V gene. The CDR3 runs 14 residues. In DNA form, the CDR3 reads TGCGCCAGCAGCTCCCGGGACACCAACTATGGCTACACCTTC. Its protein is CASSSRDTNYGYTF.

V is TRBV28 and J is TRBJ2-5; no firm D call. The CDR3 spans 13 residues. Germline V lookup: CDR1 MDHEN, CDR2 SYDVKM. Trimming stripped 3 bases from V and 2 bases from J, with 7 bases between. CDR3 DNA: TGTGCCAGCAGTTTTGTGGGGCAAGAGACCCAGTACTTC. Translation gives CASSFVGQETQYF.

CDR3 DNA: TGCAGTGCTAGGGTGGGAGCTGAAGCTTTCTTT. Encoded protein: CSARVGAEAFF. The rearrangement uses TRBV20-1 and TRBJ1-1; D is undetermined. Per the germline V gene, CDR1 is DFQATT and CDR2 is SNEGSKA (reference sequence). This CDR3 is 11 amino acids long. Trimming stripped 3 bases from V and 6 bases from J, with 8 bases between.

This clone was counted at least ten times. The genes are TRBV6-5 and TRBJ2-7; possible D gene TRBD1, 6 bases. The V end was cut by 0 bases, the J end by 1 base, with 10 bases between. The CDR3 has 15 amino acids. In germline, CDR1 is MNHEY, CDR2 SVGAGI. This chain's CDR3 is CASSYSPTGSYEQYF. DNA of the CDR3: TGTGCCAGCAGTTACTCTCCGACAGGTTCCTACGAGCAGTACTTC.

The rearrangement uses TRBV28 and TRBJ1-4, with a possible D match to TRBD1 (6 bases). The ends were cut back, 6 bases at V and 8 bases at J, with 13 bases in the middle. Germline V lookup: CDR1 MDHEN, CDR2 SYDVKM. This CDR3 comprises 13 residues. The CDR3 reads CASSEGQREKLFF. The CDR3 region has the DNA TGTGCCAGCAGCGAGGGACAACGGGAAAAACTGTTTTTT.

The chain recombines TRBV28 with TRBJ2-5; no reliable D call. The J call is uncertain, as TRBJ2-7 better fits the DNA end. The CDR3 length is 15 residues. Germline CDR1 is MDHEN and CDR2 is SYDVKM. CDR3 amino acids: CASSPLVGVSYEQYF. CDR3 nucleotide sequence: TGTGCCAGCAGCCCCCTGGTGGGTGTCAGCTACGAGCAGTACTTC.

This chain joins TRBV9 and TRBJ1-3, with a tentative D call TRBD1 (6 bases). The CDR3 has 17 residues. V was clipped by 0 bases and J by 0 bases, with 13 bases between them. CDR1 SGDLS and CDR2 YYNGEE come from the germline V gene. The DNA of the CDR3 is TGTGCCAGCAGCGTAGGAGGGGGGGCCAACTCTGGAAACACCATATATTTT. As protein: CASSVGGGANSGNTIYF.

This clone was recorded only once. A read error is possible here, since a much larger clone lies one base away. The chain employs TRBV5-4 and TRBJ2-1; TRBD2 agrees at 11 bases. This CDR3 has 15 residues. V trimming: 4 bases; J trimming: 2 bases; junction bases outside the gene matches: 2. Germline-derived CDR1 and CDR2 are SGHNT and YYREEE (reference sequence). This CDR3 is CASSIAGGPYNEQFF. In DNA form, the CDR3 reads TGTGCCAGCAGCATAGCGGGAGGGCCCTACAATGAGCAGTTCTTC.

This chain connects TRBV5-1 to TRBJ1-2, with D perhaps TRBD1 (5 bases). Germline V gene lookup returns CDR1 SGHRS and CDR2 YFSETQ. V was trimmed by 7 bases and J by 6 bases, leaving 16 bases between them. CDR3 size: 13 residues. Here the CDR3 DNA reads TGCGCCAGCCGCGACGGGGGAGGAAATGGCTACACCTTC. Translated: CASRDGGGNGYTF.

In its sample, this clone was seen a few times. The chain joins TRBV7-9 to TRBJ1-1; a possible D gene is TRBD1 (6 bases). The V gene's germline CDR1 is SEHNR and CDR2 FQNEAQ (reference sequence). The CDR3 consists of 12 residues. The V end lost 8 bases, the J end lost 1 base, and 8 bases lay between the germline ends. The DNA of the CDR3 is TGTGCCAGCGGCAGGGGGAACACTGAAGCTTTCTTT. It yields the protein CASGRGNTEAFF.

The chain uses TRBV19 and TRBJ2-1; possible D gene TRBD2, 5 bases. V shed 3 bases and J shed 9 bases, with 15 bases lying between them. Germline V gene data show CDR1 as LNHDA and CDR2 as SQIVND (reference sequence). This CDR3 spans 14 amino acids. CDR3 protein: CASSIGGFRGEQFF. CDR3 coding DNA: TGTGCCAGTAGTATTGGCGGGTTCCGGGGTGAGCAGTTCTTC. Full variable domain (outside the CDR3, taken from reference TRBV19 and TRBJ2-1): DGGITQSPKYLFRKEGQNVTLSCEQNLNHDAMYWYRQDPGQGLRLIYYSQIVNDFQKGDIAEGYSVSREKKESFPLTVTSAQKNPTAFYLCASSIGGFRGEQFFGPGTRLTVL.

The V gene is TRBV18, the J gene TRBJ2-7; no reliable D call. CDR1 and CDR2 from the germline V gene are KGHSH and LQKENI. The CDR3 extends over 15 amino acids. V was pared by 0 bases and J by 2 bases, with 11 bases between. CDR3 in amino acids: CASSPPILGTYEQYF. In DNA form, the CDR3 reads TGTGCCAGCTCACCACCGATCCTAGGTACCTACGAGCAGTACTTC.

The J gene is TRBJ1-1, the V gene TRBV28; D is unresolved. This CDR3 is built from 14 residues. Trimming took 5 bases from V and 5 from J, leaving 15 bases between them. Germline V gene sequence: CDR1 MDHEN, CDR2 SYDVKM. The CDR3 sequence: CASSQMEWRTEAFF. Here the CDR3 DNA reads TGTGCCAGCAGTCAAATGGAGTGGAGGACTGAAGCTTTCTTT.

The chain combines TRBV7-6 with TRBJ2-1, with 9 nucleotides matching TRBD2. The germline V gene has CDR1 SGHVS and CDR2 FNYEAQ. The CDR3 contains 16 residues. J lost 6 bases, V lost 5 bases, and 11 bases had no gene match. The chain's CDR3 is CASSPLVAGDANEQFF. CDR3 in DNA: TGTGCCAGCAGCCCCCTGGTAGCGGGAGATGCCAATGAGCAGTTCTTC.

J is TRBJ2-7 and V is TRBV7-9; 10 nucleotides match TRBD1. The V and J ends lost 1 base and 6 bases, in that order; junction bases with no gene match: 3. CDR1 SEHNR and CDR2 FQNEAQ come from the germline V gene (reference sequence). The CDR3 runs 14 residues. The chain's CDR3 is CASSLVGTGAEQYF. The CDR3 DNA is TGTGCCAGCAGCTTAGTAGGGACAGGGGCCGAGCAGTACTTC.

The chain joins TRBV7-9 to TRBJ1-2; D gene ambiguous. The CDR3 covers 14 residues. V was trimmed by 0 bases and J by 7 bases, leaving 12 bases between them. Germline V gene data show CDR1 as SEHNR and CDR2 as FQNEAQ (reference sequence). CDR3: CASSLALTDTGYTF. The CDR3 DNA is TGTGCCAGCAGCTTAGCGCTAACAGACACTGGCTACACCTTC.